These T cell receptor beta chains were read from a single sample in a study of blood T cell repertoires in COVID-19. Repertoires were generated with immunoSEQ multiplex PCR, while TCRdb's copy carries only in-frame clones and drops some. The sample shows about 250,000 clones, around 88% of them seen only once. Sample: peripheral blood. These TCRs come from a woman aged 30 to 39 with COVID-19, enrolled during active disease. The CDR3 runs from the conserved cysteine through the conserved F or W. A D gene is named only where the DNA matches it firmly. Not every row has a clone size; where given, it reads once, few, many or a size class.

- TRBJ1-2 - TRBV3-1/TRBV3-2 TGTGCCAGCAGCCAAGATGGAGGTGTTAACTATGGCTACACCTTC CASSQDGGVNYGYTF
- TRBJ1-3 - TRBV7-8 TGTGCCAGCAGCCGAGGACAGCAAGTCTCCGGAAACACCATATATTTT CASSRGQQVSGNTIYF
TRBD2 TRBJ2-3 - TRBV15 TGTGCCACCAGCAGAGGGGGACTAGCGGAGAGCACAGATACGCAGTATTTT CATSRGGLAESTDTQYF
- TRBJ2-2 - TRBV6-6 TGTGCCAGCAGTGAGCAGGCAATGACCGGGGAGCTGTTTTTT CASSEQAMTGELFF
- TRBJ2-3 - TRBV18 TGTGCCAGCTCAACCGGGACTGTTACAGATACGCAGTATTTT CASSTGTVTDTQYF
TRBD1 TRBJ1-2 - TRBV3-1/TRBV3-2 TGTGCCAGCAGCCACGGGACAGACTATGGCTACACCTTC CASSHGTDYGYTF
TRBD1 TRBJ2-2 - TRBV10-3 TGTGCCATCAGTGTCCGAGGGGGGACAGGGGGGAACACCGGGGAGCTGTTTTTT CAISVRGGTGGNTGELFF
TRBD2 TRBJ2-5 - TRBV5-1 TGCGCCAGCAGCTTTAGCGGGGGAGGAGAGACCCAGTACTTC CASSFSGGGETQYF
- TRBJ1-2 - TRBV5-4 TGTGCCAGCAGCTTGGACAGAGCACGGTTGTATGGCTACACCTTC CASSLDRARLYGYTF
- TRBJ2-2 - TRBV18 TGTGCCAGCTCACCACTCCAGAACACCGGGGAGCTGTTTTTT CASSPLQNTGELFF
TRBD1 TRBJ1-5 - TRBV27 TGTGCCAGCAGACCGGGACAGAGTTATAGCAATCAGCCCCAGCATTTT CASRPGQSYSNQPQHF
TRBD1 TRBJ2-7 - TRBV7-2 TGTGCCAGCAGCGTGGGACAGGGGACCTACGAGCAGTACTTC CASSVGQGTYEQYF
- TRBJ1-4 - TRBV28 TGTGCCAGCAGTCCGATGGGGAGGGATGAAAAACTGTTTTTT CASSPMGRDEKLFF
TRBD2 TRBJ2-3 - TRBV2 TGTGCCAGCAGTCCCCACCGGCGGCGGGGGGGCGCAGATACGCAGTATTTT CASSPHRRRGGADTQYF
TRBD2 TRBJ2-1 - TRBV7-9 TGTGCCAGCAGCTCCCGAAGAGCGGGACGTCGGGATGAGCAGTTCTTC CASSSRRAGRRDEQFF
- TRBJ2-3 - TRBV7-8 TGTGCCAGCAGCCGCAGGACCCGGGACAAGACTTTGGGCACGACTCCGACCACAGATACGCAGTATTTT CASSRRTRDKTLGTTPTTDTQYF
TRBD1 TRBJ2-3 - TRBV7-9 TGTGCCAGCAGCTTAAGTTTCCGGGGACAGGGGGTACCAGATACGCAGTATTTT CASSLSFRGQGVPDTQYF
TRBD2 TRBJ2-1 - TRBV6-5 TGTGCCAGCACCCGAGGGACGGGGGGTCGCGATGAGCAGTTCTTC CASTRGTGGRDEQFF
- TRBJ2-2 - TRBV10-1 TGCGCCAGCAGTGAGTCGAGACTAAGGACCGCAGGATCGGACACCGGGGAGCTGTTTTTT CASSESRLRTAGSDTGELFF
- TRBJ2-5 - TRBV4-1 TGCGCCAGCAGCCATTCTCGGGGGGCAATAATCCAAGAGACCCAGTACTTC CASSHSRGAIIQETQYF
TRBD2 TRBJ2-1 - TRBV13 TGTGCCAGCAGCTCGCAAGCCACCGGACTAGCGGGAGGATGGAGCAATGAGCAGTTCTTC CASSSQATGLAGGWSNEQFF
TRBD1 TRBJ1-1 - TRBV7-2 TGTGCCAGCAGCTTAAGAGGGACAGTGAACACTGAAGCTTTCTTT CASSLRGTVNTEAFF
- TRBJ2-7 once TRBV11-2 TGTGCCAGCAGCTTAGCCACAATCCCCTACGAGCAGTACTTC CASSLATIPYEQYF
TRBD1 TRBJ2-1 - TRBV6-4 TGTGCCAGCAGCCCGACAGGGGGCAATGAGCAGTTCTTC CASSPTGGNEQFF
TRBD2 TRBJ2-1 - TRBV4-2 TGTGCCAGCAGCGGTACTAGCGGGGGGGCTAATGAGCAGTTCTTC CASSGTSGGANEQFF
TRBD1 TRBJ2-3 - TRBV6-5 TGTGCCAGCAGTTACTCTGGGCAGGGGGTGGCAGATACGCAGTATTTT CASSYSGQGVADTQYF
TRBD2 TRBJ2-3 - TRBV3-1/TRBV3-2 TGTGCCAGCAGCCAGGGGACTAACCCGATGGTTACGCAGTATTTT CASSQGTNPMVTQYF
TRBD2 TRBJ2-1 - TRBV24-1 TGTGCCACCAGTGAGCCGGGACTAGCCGTTGAGCAGTTCTTC CATSEPGLAVEQFF
TRBD2 TRBJ2-3 - TRBV9 TGTGCCAGCAGCGTAAGCGGGAGAGGCGCAGATACGCAGTATTTT CASSVSGRGADTQYF
TRBD1 TRBJ1-6 few TRBV28 TGTGCCAGCAGTTGGGACAGGGTAAATTCACCCCTCCACTTT CASSWDRVNSPLHF
- TRBJ2-3 - TRBV19 TGTGCCAGTAGTATAGAGGGGGCCCGCACAGATACGCAGTATTTT CASSIEGARTDTQYF
TRBD2 TRBJ2-1 - TRBV29-1 TGCAGCGTTGATCCCCAGCGGGGGGTTTCCGGGGGGAATGAGCAGTTCTTC CSVDPQRGVSGGNEQFF
TRBD2 TRBJ2-5 - TRBV5-6 TGTGCCAGCAGCTTGGTATCGGGGACTAGCGGGAGGGGGACCCAGTACTTC CASSLVSGTSGRGTQYF
- TRBJ1-5 few TRBV6-4 TGTGCCAGCAGTGTAGGCGAGCGCCAGCCCCAGCATTTT CASSVGERQPQHF
TRBD1 TRBJ1-2 - TRBV5-6 TGTGCCAGCAGCTTGGGACAGGGAGAGGGGTATGGCTACACCTTC CASSLGQGEGYGYTF
- TRBJ1-1 - TRBV4-1 TGCGCCAGCAGCCAGCAGGGCGGGGGGCTTACTGAAGCTTTCTTT CASSQQGGGLTEAFF
TRBD2 TRBJ2-2 - TRBV7-2 TGTGCCAGCAGCTTAGGGCTAGCGGAGACCGGGGAGCTGTTTTTT CASSLGLAETGELFF
- TRBJ2-7 - TRBV28 TGTGCCAGCAGTTTATTTATCTTAGCCTACGAGCAGTACTTC CASSLFILAYEQYF
TRBD1 TRBJ1-1 - TRBV29-1 TGCAGCTTTTCAACAGGGGGGAACACTGAAGCTTTCTTT CSFSTGGNTEAFF
TRBD2 TRBJ2-7 - TRBV7-6 TGTGCCAGCAGCCCAAGTGCCCAGCGGGGGGGCCACGAGCAGTACTTC CASSPSAQRGGHEQYF
- TRBJ1-2 - TRBV24-1 TGTGCCACCGCCCCGGGGGGTTCTTCCTATGGCTACACCTTC CATAPGGSSYGYTF
- TRBJ2-7 - TRBV2 TGTGCCAGCCAGCAGGCCCCGACAAACTACGAGCAGTACTTC CASQQAPTNYEQYF
TRBD1 TRBJ1-2 - TRBV6-4 TGTGCCAGCAGTAGAGACAGGGGAGATGGCTACACCTTC CASSRDRGDGYTF
TRBD1 TRBJ1-6 - TRBV9 TGTGCCAGCAGCGGACACAGGGGCACTAATAATTCACCCCTCCACTTT CASSGHRGTNNSPLHF
- TRBJ2-1 - TRBV9 TGTGCCAGCAGCGTTACCAGCGAAGGCTACAATGAGCAGTTCTTC CASSVTSEGYNEQFF
TRBD1 TRBJ2-5 - TRBV28 TGTGCCAGCAGTGACCTTACAGGGGCCCGACAGACCCAGTACTTC CASSDLTGARQTQYF
TRBD2 TRBJ2-3 - TRBV10-3 TGTGCCATCAGCCCTTCGTCGGGGGAGGGCGGGCAAGATACGCAGTATTTT CAISPSSGEGGQDTQYF
- TRBJ1-3 - TRBV11-3 TGTGCCAGCAGCTTAGGAGTTTCTGGAAACACCATATATTTT CASSLGVSGNTIYF
- TRBJ1-1 - TRBV4-3 TGCGCCAGCAGCCAAGACCAGGGATACACTGAAGCTTTCTTT CASSQDQGYTEAFF
TRBD2 TRBJ2-7 - TRBV5-4 TGTGCCAGCAGCTTGAATGTCCTAGCGGGGGGAGAGGGTGAGGAGCAGTACTTC CASSLNVLAGGEGEEQYF
- TRBJ1-5 - TRBV12-3/TRBV12-4 TGTGCCAGCAGTTTAAAGGGAGGGCAGCCCCAGCATTTT CASSLKGGQPQHF
- TRBJ2-7 - TRBV20-1 TGCAGTGCTAAGGGACTGGGGGAGCAGTACTTC CSAKGLGEQYF
- TRBJ1-2 - TRBV6-2/TRBV6-3 TGTGCCAGCAGCCCGGCGTACAGGGCTGGTGGCTACACCTTC CASSPAYRAGGYTF
- TRBJ2-4 - TRBV7-8 TGTGCCAGCAGCTTAGCGCTCGGGAGTAACATTCAGTACTTC CASSLALGSNIQYF
TRBD1 TRBJ2-5 once TRBV5-6 TGTGCCAGCAGCGCAGGAAAAGGGACAGGGAGGACCCAGTACTTC CASSAGKGTGRTQYF
- TRBJ1-2 once TRBV5-1 TGCGCCAGCAGCTTGGGGTCTGCAGGATCCACTAACTATGGCTACACCTTC CASSLGSAGSTNYGYTF
TRBD1 TRBJ1-5 - TRBV19 TGTGCCAGTACACCGGGACAGGGCCCTTTCCTGGAGCCCCAGCATTTT CASTPGQGPFLEPQHF
- TRBJ1-1 once TRBV19 TGTGCCAGTAGTTTCCGGGCTGAAGCTTTCTTT CASSFRAEAFF
- TRBJ2-2 - TRBV12-3/TRBV12-4 TGTGCCAGCAGTTTTGAGGGGGAGCTGTTTTTT CASSFEGELFF